The rows below give T cell receptor beta chains drawn from one sample of a study of CD8+CD57+ T cells in acquired aplastic anemia. From the reads, TCRdb called clonotypes with MiXCR, one entry per CDR3 protein. The sample contains about 260,000 distinct CDR3 sequences, roughly 82% of which appear only once. Sequenced material: sorted CD4+, CD8+, or CD8+CD57+ T cells (not recorded which) from PBMCs. The receptors shown here come from a human donor with aplastic anemia. Both conserved end residues are part of each CDR3. D genes are given only for firm matches. Size tells how often a clone was seen (once, few, many) or the class of an expanded clone, and some rows leave it out.

TRBV7-2	TRBJ2-7	15	-	-	CASSGEGGTDYEQYF	TGTGCCAGCAGCGGGGAGGGGGGCACCGACTACGAGCAGTACTTC
TRBV7-3	TRBJ2-1	21	TRBD1	-	CASSVYQQHTGTGEFLSEQFF	TGTGCCAGCAGCGTATACCAGCAACACACCGGGACAGGGGAGTTCCTTAGTGAGCAGTTCTTC
TRBV7-2	TRBJ1-2	16	-	-	CASSLHTDGLVLDYAF	TGTGCCAGCAGCTTGCATACAGACGGGCTCGTACTTGACTACGCCTTC
TRBV7-8	TRBJ2-7	14	TRBD2	-	CASSVAGLPDTQYF	TGTGCCAGCAGCGTAGCGGGCCTTCCCGATACGCAGTATTTC
TRBV11-3	TRBJ2-7	17	TRBD1	-	CASSLDLTGGVSYEQYF	TGTGCCAGCAGCTTAGATCTGACAGGGGGCGTCTCCTACGAGCAGTACTTC
TRBV7-9	TRBJ2-3	14	TRBD2	once	CASSSGLGGEGQQF	TGTGCCAGCAGCTCCGGACTGGGCGGGGAGGGGCAGCAGTTT
TRBV5-1	TRBJ2-3	16	TRBD1	once	CASSSSFVRGSDTQYF	TGCGCCAGCAGCTCCTCGTTTGTCAGGGGGTCAGATACGCAGTATTTT
TRBV7-8	TRBJ2-5	14	-	-	CASSFDPDETALSF	TGTGCCAGCAGCTTTGATCCAGACGAGACAGCCCTTTCCTTC
TRBV6-1	TRBJ1-5	16	-	-	CASKYSKAGRNQPQHF	TGTGCCAGCAAGTACTCGAAAGCAGGGAGAAATCAGCCCCAGCATTTT
TRBV7-8	TRBJ1-5	17	TRBD1	few	CASSHRRWDRGADTQHF	TGTGCCAGCAGTCACCGCCGGTGGGACAGGGGTGCAGATACGCAGCATTTT
TRBV7-8	TRBJ2-5	14	-	-	CASSIGGDQETQYF	TGTGCCAGCAGCATAGGCGGCGATCAAGAGACCCAGTACTTC
TRBV5-1	TRBJ2-3	15	-	-	CASASNEEGTDTQYF	TGCGCCAGCGCCTCGAACGAGGAGGGCACAGATACGCAGTATTTT
TRBV5-6	TRBJ2-7	15	TRBD1	-	CASSFGQGPSGEQYF	TGTGCCAGCAGCTTCGGACAGGGCCCTTCAGGGGAGCAGTACTTC
TRBV19	TRBJ2-3	16	TRBD2	-	CASSIRTSGSTDTQYF	TGTGCCAGTAGTATCCGGACTAGCGGTAGCACAGATACGCAGTATTTT
TRBV2	TRBJ1-2	13	-	-	CASSDRARAGYTF	TGTGCCAGCAGTGATAGGGCCAGGGCTGGCTACACCTTC
TRBV5-5	TRBJ2-3	13	TRBD1	few	CASSLDRGATQYF	TGTGCCAGCAGCTTGGACAGGGGTGCTACGCAGTATTTT
TRBV7-2	TRBJ2-5	14	-	-	CATSIGHEQETQYF	TGTGCCACCAGCATAGGCCACGAGCAAGAGACCCAGTACTTC
TRBV6-8	TRBJ2-1	17	-	-	CASSPLGGGNGQNEQFF	TGTGCCAGCAGTCCACTGGGGGGCGGAAACGGTCAGAATGAGCAGTTCTTC
TRBV6-7	TRBJ1-2	11	-	once	CASSNQRSYTF	TGTGCCAGCAGTAACCAGAGGTCGTACACCTTC
TRBV15	TRBJ1-5	15	-	-	CATSRQDRSNQPQHF	TGTGCCACCAGCAGACAAGACCGTAGCAATCAGCCCCAGCATTTT
TRBV19	TRBJ2-3	15	-	once	CASSIAGGAYDTQYF	TGTGCCAGCAGTATAGCTGGCGGAGCCTACGATACGCAGTATTTT
TRBV7-8	TRBJ2-1	15	-	-	CASSMGGDPYNQQFF	TGTGCCAGCAGCATGGGGGGAGATCCCTATAATCAGCAGTTCTTC
TRBV7-2	TRBJ1-1	15	-	-	CASSAGSGSPLDAFF	TGTGCCAGCAGCGCAGGTTCTGGGTCACCCCTTGACGCTTTCTTT
TRBV7-9	TRBJ2-5	14	-	-	CASSLVPGQQTHYF	TGTGCCAGCAGCTTAGTACCCGGGCAGCAGACCCATTACTTC
TRBV11-2	TRBJ2-5	17	TRBD2	-	CASSLRGTSGGTETQYF	TGTGCCAGCAGCTTACGGGGGACTAGCGGGGGGACGGAGACCCAGTACTTC
TRBV7-2	TRBJ2-3	12	-	-	CASSSGLNEQYF	TGTGCCAGCAGTTCGGGACTCAACGAGCAGTATTTT
TRBV19	TRBJ1-1	13	-	few	CASSIWGRTEAFF	TGTGCCAGTAGTATATGGGGGCGAACTGAAGCTTTCTTT
TRBV9	TRBJ2-1	15	-	-	CASSIASRAYNQQFF	TGTGCCAGCAGTATAGCTAGCAGGGCCTACAATCAGCAGTTCTTC
TRBV7-9	TRBJ2-3	17	TRBD2	-	CASSIRSGRETKQTQYF	TGTGCCAGCAGCATCCGCAGCGGGAGGGAGACCAAGCAGACGCAGTATTTT
TRBV24-1	TRBJ2-3	13	TRBD1	-	CATRKTGTDTQYF	TGTGCCACAAGGAAGACAGGGACAGATACGCAGTATTTT
TRBV7-2	TRBJ2-1	17	-	-	CASSLLEVGELIFEQFF	TGTGCCAGCAGCTTGCTAGAGGTCGGGGAGCTGATTTTTGAGCAGTTCTTC
TRBV7-9	TRBJ2-1	16	TRBD2	-	CASSRGGGKNYGYQFF	TGTGCCAGCAGCCGGGGGGGAGGGAAAAACTATGGCTACCAGTTCTTC
TRBV7-9	TRBJ2-3	11	-	-	CDSSSQGTRDF	TGTGACAGCAGCTCCCAAGGTACGCGGGATTTT
TRBV11-3	TRBJ2-7	15	-	-	CASSLALTGGYEAYF	TGTGCCAGCAGCTTAGCTCTGACGGGGGGCTACGAGGCTTACTTC
TRBV7-9	TRBJ1-1	17	-	-	CASSPGHRPAGNTEAFF	TGTGCCAGCAGCCCGGGGCACCGACCTGCAGGAAACACTGAAGCTTTCTTT
TRBV7-8	TRBJ2-4	12	-	-	CASRVAGNIHTF	TGTGCCAGCAGAGTAGCTGGGAACATTCATACCTTC
TRBV19	TRBJ1-6	12	-	-	CASSTLGSPLHF	TGTGCCAGTAGTACCCTTGGATCACCCCTCCACTTT
TRBV5-8	TRBJ2-3	17	-	many	CASSGRGELRYDDTQYF	TGTGCCAGCAGCGGGAGGGGGGAGCTCCGTTACGACGATACGCAGTATTTT
TRBV7-9	TRBJ2-7	14	-	-	CASSHGTRIYEQYF	TGTGCCAGCAGCCACGGGACACGGATCTACGAGCAGTACTTC
TRBV5-6	TRBJ2-1	16	TRBD1	many	CASTPGGTGQPHEQFF	TGTGCCAGCACCCCGGGTGGGACAGGGCAACCTCATGAGCAGTTCTTC
TRBV4-3	TRBJ2-1	17	-	-	CASSQDRTYSSYNEQFF	TGCGCCAGCAGCCAAGATAGAACATATAGCTCCTACAATGAGCAGTTCTTC
TRBV11-2	TRBJ2-3	13	-	-	CASSEGGGDTQYF	TGTGCCAGCAGCGAGGGGGGAGGGGATACGCAGTATTTT
TRBV7-9	TRBJ2-3	14	-	few	CASSLAGSPDTEYF	TGTGCCAGCAGCTTAGCAGGAAGCCCCGATACGGAGTATTTT